This T cell receptor (beta chain) was profiled in a study of cytomegalovirus exposure and HLA in healthy donors. General observations from the study: Links to common viral pathogens appeared, in a later analysis, for several of the most significant clusters. Sequencing depth roughly uniform across donors was assumed in presence/absence analyses. Cytomegalovirus-associated TCR beta chains were listed, numbering some 180.

Use of 60 Vbeta and 13 Jbeta primers characterized the PCR. Here immunoSEQ multiplex PCR was the method, and the copy in TCRdb shows in-frame clones only, minus some. The sample shows fewer than 200,000 clones, around 72% of them seen only once. Concerning this clone: The antigen remains undetermined.

This CDR3 comprises 13 residues. The germline V gene encodes CDR1 LGHNT and CDR2 FRNRAP. V lost 5 bases and J 11 bases, leaving 16 bases between the germline ends. Sample: PBMCs. This sequence joins TRBV12-5 and TRBJ1-5; D call uncertain. The clonotype comes from a middle-aged man in good health and CMV-seronegative. CDR3 nucleotide sequence: TGTGCTAGTGGTATCAGTGGGAGTGGGTCCCAGCATTTT. Translated, it gives CASGISGSGSQHF.